These 23 T cell receptor beta chains were sequenced from one sample in a study of blood T cell repertoires in COVID-19 (dated by TCRdb to 2018 to 2020). Libraries were constructed by the immunoSEQ multiplex PCR assay. The clones in this table, taken by TCRdb from immuneACCESS, are in-frame only. Not every clone is retained; where verified, under half of the shortfall comes from an unresolved V gene, and the cause of the rest is unknown. In all, the sample holds about 220,000 clones, and 87% of those were seen once. Roughly 2% of the sample belongs to the ten largest clones. The sample consisted of peripheral blood. The receptor set was obtained from a man aged 40-55 years with active or convalescent COVID-19.

The rearrangement uses TRBV28 and TRBJ2-5; 9 nucleotides line up with TRBD1. The CDR3 loop spans 15 amino acids. Germline V gives CDR1 MDHEN, CDR2 SYDVKM. With V trimmed by 3 bases and J by 5 bases, 7 bases remained unmatched. The DNA for the CDR3 is TGTGCCAGCAGTTTCGGGACAGGGATTGGGGAGACCCAGTACTTC. This sequence encodes CASSFGTGIGETQYF.

Only one count was recorded for this clone. CDR3 region: CASSVGGQPQHF. The DNA of the CDR3 is TGTGCCAGCAGTGTAGGGGGTCAGCCCCAGCATTTT. The chain recombines TRBV2 with TRBJ1-5, with D possibly matching TRBD1 (6 bases). Trimming cost V 4 bases and J 6 bases, with 7 bases left between them. The CDR3 consists of 12 residues. Germline loops: CDR1 SNHLY, CDR2 FYNNEI.

The V call is TRBV19, the J call TRBJ2-3; 7 positions agree with TRBD2. V was pared by 0 bases and J by 3 bases, with 6 bases of the junction left unmatched. Per the germline V gene, CDR1 is LNHDA and CDR2 is SQIVND (reference sequence). The CDR3 is made up of 16 amino acids. CDR3 DNA sequence: TGTGCCAGTAGTATAGATCTCGGGAGGTCTACAGATACGCAGTATTTT. Protein: CASSIDLGRSTDTQYF.

This clone was seen a few times. The gene calls are TRBV19 and TRBJ2-7; TRBD1 agrees at 10 bases. The trim removed 1 base at V and 2 bases at J, leaving 2 bases unmatched. The CDR3 has 15 residues. Germline CDR1 reads LNHDA; CDR2 reads SQIVND (reference sequence). This CDR3 reads CASSIGTGGTYEQYF. The CDR3 DNA sequence: TGTGCCAGTAGTATAGGGACAGGGGGGACCTACGAGCAGTACTTC.

This clone was observed a single time. The V call is TRBV27, the J call TRBJ2-1, with 11 bases aligning to TRBD2. After removal of 8 bases from V and 7 bases from J, the junction contained 4 bases not matched to a gene. The germline V gene has CDR1 MNHEY and CDR2 SMNVEV (reference sequence). The CDR3 extends over 13 amino acids. The CDR3, as DNA: TGTGCCAGCTTCCTAGCGGGAGGTAATGAGCAGTTCTTC. Its translation: CASFLAGGNEQFF.

The rearrangement links TRBV4-1 to TRBJ2-5; 7 bases align to TRBD1. The CDR3 spans 18 residues. The V and J ends lost 1 base and 6 bases, in that order; junction bases with no gene match: 17. CDR1 and CDR2 from the germline V gene are MGHRA and YSYEKL. The CDR3 spells CASSQVGGWEQGPKTQYF. In DNA, the CDR3 is TGCGCCAGCAGCCAAGTAGGAGGCTGGGAACAGGGGCCAAAGACCCAGTACTTC.

The chain uses TRBV30 and TRBJ1-6, with D possibly being TRBD1 (5 bases). The ends were cut back, 1 base at V and 7 bases at J, with 11 bases in the middle. This CDR3 spans 14 amino acids. The germline V gene has CDR1 GTSNPN and CDR2 SVGIG (reference sequence). CDR3 sequence reads: CAWSGGVGNSPLHF. The CDR3 DNA follows: TGTGCCTGGAGTGGGGGGGTTGGGAATTCACCCCTCCACTTT. Full variable domain (outside the CDR3, taken from reference TRBV30 and TRBJ1-6): SQTIHQWPATLVQPVGSPLSLECTVEGTSNPNLYWYRQAAGRGLQLLFYSVGIGQISSEVPQNLSASRPQDRQFILSSKKLLLSDSGFYLCAWSGGVGNSPLHFGNGTRLTVT.

The V call is TRBV28, the J call TRBJ2-7, with D possibly TRBD1 on 5 matching bases. Germline CDR1 MDHEN, CDR2 SYDVKM. The CDR3 has 15 residues. Trimming removed 5 bases from V and 4 bases from J, with 18 bases in between. CDR3 nucleotide sequence: TGTGCCAGCAGTCCCCGTGGGCTAGGGGATTACGAGCAGTACTTC. Its translation is CASSPRGLGDYEQYF.

The chain combines TRBV5-6 with TRBJ1-1; possibly TRBD1 for D (5 bases). With 0 bases removed from V and 3 bases from J, the gap between germline ends came to 15 bases. The CDR3 has 16 residues. Per germline, CDR1 SGHDT and CDR2 YYEEEE. The CDR3 nucleotides are TGTGCCAGCAGCTTGGAAGGCGGGGCCGGGTACACTGAAGCTTTCTTT. Residues: CASSLEGGAGYTEAFF.

This clone was seen a single time. The chain combines TRBV9 with TRBJ1-3, with no clear D. The germline V gene encodes CDR1 SGDLS and CDR2 YYNGEE. The CDR3 has 18 residues. V was trimmed by 0 bases and J by 0 bases, leaving 16 bases between them. Here the CDR3 reads CASSVGSGGMSSGNTIYF. Here the CDR3 DNA reads TGTGCCAGCAGCGTAGGGAGTGGCGGAATGAGCTCTGGAAACACCATATATTTT.

The chain is built from TRBV7-8 and TRBJ1-4; 8 bases agree with TRBD1. V was pared by 0 bases and J by 10 bases, with 4 bases of the junction left unmatched. The germline V gene has CDR1 SGHVS and CDR2 FQNEAQ. The CDR3 totals 14 residues. The CDR3 reads CASSLALGTGKLFF. In DNA form, the CDR3 reads TGTGCCAGCAGCTTAGCGCTGGGGACAGGAAAACTGTTTTTT. The complete variable domain, with remaining parts taken from reference TRBV7-8 and TRBJ1-4, reads GAGVSQSPRYKVAKRGQDVALRCDPISGHVSLFWYQQALGQGPEFLTYFQNEAQLDKSGLPSDRFFAERPEGSVSTLKIQRTQQEDSAVYLCASSLALGTGKLFFGSGTQLSVL.

In DNA form, the CDR3 reads TGTGCCAGCAGCCTCCTCGGTCCCTCCAGCGGTTACACAGATACGCAGTATTTT. It is translated as CASSLLGPSSGYTDTQYF. The chain joins TRBV7-3 to TRBJ2-3, with D possibly being TRBD2 (5 bases). Germline CDR1 is SGHTA and CDR2 is FQGTGA. This CDR3 comprises 18 residues. The V and J ends lost 5 bases and 2 bases respectively, with 23 bases between them.

About this clone itself: The same CDR3 arises from other DNA sequences in this sample as well. V and J are TRBV5-1 and TRBJ1-5; no clear D gene. The CDR3 runs to 14 residues. With 2 bases removed from V and 6 bases from J, the gap between germline ends came to 12 bases. The V gene's germline CDR1 is SGHRS and CDR2 YFSETQ. In nucleotides, the CDR3 is TGCGCCAGCAGCTTTGGCCAGGAGGGTCAGCCCCAGCATTTT. Amino acids: CASSFGQEGQPQHF.

The chain links TRBV7-9 to TRBJ1-1, with 7 bases fitting TRBD1. Germline CDR1 SEHNR, CDR2 FQNEAQ (reference sequence). The CDR3 totals 17 residues. V lost 3 bases and J lost 5; bases outside the gene matches: 15. Here the CDR3 DNA reads TGTGCCAGCAGCTTGTGGGGGACAGACCAAAGGGGGACTGAAGCTTTCTTT. Its protein is CASSLWGTDQRGTEAFF.

The rearrangement uses TRBV30 and TRBJ2-3, with D hard to call. Germline CDR1 is GTSNPN and CDR2 is SVGIG (reference sequence). V dropped 3 bases and J dropped 0 bases, with 10 bases sitting between them. The CDR3 extends over 14 amino acids. The CDR3 here is CAWSPKLSTDTQYF. In nucleotides, the CDR3 is TGTGCCTGGAGCCCGAAACTCAGCACAGATACGCAGTATTTT.

The gene calls are TRBV10-1 and TRBJ2-1, with D possibly TRBD2 on 6 matching bases. In germline, CDR1 is WNHNN, CDR2 SYGVQD (reference sequence). Trimming took off 6 bases at V and 6 bases at J, with 12 bases between the two ends. This CDR3 is built from 13 residues. This CDR3 is CASRGKGGNEQFF. DNA of the CDR3: TGCGCCAGCAGGGGAAAGGGAGGCAATGAGCAGTTCTTC.

The chain employs TRBV6-1 and TRBJ2-7; 11 nucleotides match TRBD2. CDR3 length: 16 amino acids. CDR1 is MNHNS, CDR2 SASEGT, per germline. Losses at the gene ends were 1 base for V and 0 bases for J; bases not matched to a gene: 2. DNA for the CDR3: TGTGCCAGCAGTGAAGGACTAGCGGGGACCTCCTACGAGCAGTACTTC. Protein product: CASSEGLAGTSYEQYF.

This chain links TRBV5-1 with TRBJ1-1; 9 positions match TRBD1. Germline V gene lookup returns CDR1 SGHRS and CDR2 YFSETQ. After removal of 5 bases from V and 0 bases from J, the junction contained 5 bases not matched to a gene. The CDR3 contains 15 residues. CDR3 bases: TGCGCCAGCAGGAAAACAGGGGGCTTGAACACTGAAGCTTTCTTT. This gives the protein CASRKTGGLNTEAFF. Together with reference TRBV5-1 and TRBJ1-1, the CDR3 gives the full variable domain: KAGVTQTPRYLIKTRGQQVTLSCSPISGHRSVSWYQQTPGQGLQFLFEYFSETQRNKGNFPGRFSGRQFSNSRSEMNVSTLELGDSALYLCASRKTGGLNTEAFFGQGTRLTVV.

The chain carries TRBV4-1 and TRBJ1-1, with D maybe TRBD1 (5 bases). Germline values: CDR1 MGHRA, CDR2 YSYEKL. The ends were cut back, 0 bases at V and 1 base at J, with 9 bases in the middle. This CDR3 spans 15 amino acids. DNA for the CDR3: TGCGCCAGCAGCCAAGATCGACAGCAGAACACTGAAGCTTTCTTT. Its translation: CASSQDRQQNTEAFF.

The chain has TRBV11-1 and TRBJ1-6; 8 bases match TRBD1. Germline CDR1 is SGHAT and CDR2 is FQDESV (reference sequence). CDR3 size: 15 residues. V lost 3 bases and J lost 8; bases outside the gene matches: 6. The CDR3 DNA reads as TGTGCCAGCAGCTTTGACGCAGGGGGCTATTCACCCCTCCACTTT. It translates to CASSFDAGGYSPLHF.

Regarding this clone: The same CDR3 also results from other DNA sequences found in this sample. V is TRBV6-5 and J is TRBJ1-2; tentative D call: TRBD1 (5 bases). CDR1 and CDR2 (germline): MNHEY, SVGAGI. There are 13 residues in the CDR3. Trimming pared 5 bases from V and 5 bases from J, leaving 12 bases between. Written as DNA, the CDR3 is TGTGCCAGCAGTCCGCGGGACTATTATGGCTACACCTTC. It yields the protein CASSPRDYYGYTF.

V gene TRBV9 combines with J gene TRBJ2-5, with 10 bases identical to TRBD1. Germline-derived CDR1 and CDR2 are SGDLS and YYNGEE. The CDR3 has 18 residues. The V segment lost 0 bases and the J segment 2 bases; nucleotides outside the gene matches: 10. The CDR3 nucleotides are TGTGCCAGCAGCGTAGGAAGTGGGACAGGGGCCCTACAAGAGACCCAGTACTTC. Translated, it gives CASSVGSGTGALQETQYF. The whole variable domain, filled in from reference TRBV9 and TRBJ2-5, reads DSGVTQTPKHLITATGQRVTLRCSPRSGDLSVYWYQQSLDQGLQFLIQYYNGEERAKGNILERFSAQQFPDLHSELNLSSLELGDSALYFCASSVGSGTGALQETQYFGPGTRLLVL.

The J gene is TRBJ2-1, the V gene TRBV24-1, with D perhaps matching TRBD1 (6 bases). The length of the CDR3 is 13 residues. Germline V gene sequence: CDR1 KGHDR, CDR2 SFDVKD. V was shortened by 3 bases and J by 8 bases, with 10 bases between the two germline ends. The CDR3 here is CATSDTGYHEQFF. The CDR3 DNA reads TGTGCCACCAGTGATACAGGGTACCATGAGCAGTTCTTC.